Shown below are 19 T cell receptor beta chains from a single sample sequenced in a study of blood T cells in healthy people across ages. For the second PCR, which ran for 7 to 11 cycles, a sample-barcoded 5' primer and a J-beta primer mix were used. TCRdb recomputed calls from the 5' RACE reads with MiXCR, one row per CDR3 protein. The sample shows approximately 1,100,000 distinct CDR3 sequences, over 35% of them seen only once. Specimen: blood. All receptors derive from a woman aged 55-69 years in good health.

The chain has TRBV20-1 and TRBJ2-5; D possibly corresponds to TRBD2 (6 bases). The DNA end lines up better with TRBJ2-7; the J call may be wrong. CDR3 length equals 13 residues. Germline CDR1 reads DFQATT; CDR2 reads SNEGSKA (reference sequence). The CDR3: CSATRLVRSEQYF. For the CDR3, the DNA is TGCAGTGCCACCCGACTAGTTAGGAGCGAGCAGTACTTC.

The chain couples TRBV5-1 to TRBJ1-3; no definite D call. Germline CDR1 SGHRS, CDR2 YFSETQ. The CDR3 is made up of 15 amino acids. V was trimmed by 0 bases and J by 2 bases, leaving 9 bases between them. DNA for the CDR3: TGCGCCAGCAGCTTGGGGCAGGCGGCTGGAAACACCATATATTTT. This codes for CASSLGQAAGNTIYF.

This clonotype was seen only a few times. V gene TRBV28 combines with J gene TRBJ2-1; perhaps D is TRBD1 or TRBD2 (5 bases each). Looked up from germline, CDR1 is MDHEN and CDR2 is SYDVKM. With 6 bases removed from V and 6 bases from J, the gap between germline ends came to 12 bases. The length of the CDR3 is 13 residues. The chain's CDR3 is CASRGLAANEQFF. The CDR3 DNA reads TGTGCCAGCAGGGGGCTAGCCGCCAATGAGCAGTTCTTC.

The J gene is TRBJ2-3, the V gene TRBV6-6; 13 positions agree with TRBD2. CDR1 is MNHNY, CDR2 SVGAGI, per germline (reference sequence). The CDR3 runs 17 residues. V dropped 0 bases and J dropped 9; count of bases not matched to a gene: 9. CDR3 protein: CASSYSGGLAGLGTQYF. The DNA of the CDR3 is TGTGCCAGCAGTTACTCGGGGGGACTAGCGGGGTTGGGGACGCAGTATTTT.

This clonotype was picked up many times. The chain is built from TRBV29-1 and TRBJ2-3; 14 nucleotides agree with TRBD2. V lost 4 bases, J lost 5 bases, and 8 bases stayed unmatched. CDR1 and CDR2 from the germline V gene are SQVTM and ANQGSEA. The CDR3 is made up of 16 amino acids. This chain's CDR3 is CSVGGGLAGAGDTQYF. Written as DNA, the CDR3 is TGCAGCGTTGGGGGGGGACTAGCGGGAGCGGGAGATACGCAGTATTTT.

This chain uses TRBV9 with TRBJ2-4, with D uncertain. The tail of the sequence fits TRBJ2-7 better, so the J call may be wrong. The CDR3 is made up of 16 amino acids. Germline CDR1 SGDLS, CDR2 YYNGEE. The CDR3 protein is CASSLKGDRSPYEQYF. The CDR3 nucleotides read TGTGCCAGCAGCTTAAAAGGCGACCGGTCCCCCTACGAGCAGTACTTC.

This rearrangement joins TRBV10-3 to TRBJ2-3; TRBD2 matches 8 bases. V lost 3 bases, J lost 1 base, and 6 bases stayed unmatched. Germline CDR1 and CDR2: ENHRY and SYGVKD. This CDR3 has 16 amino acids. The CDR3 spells CAISDPQTSGTDTQYF. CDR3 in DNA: TGTGCCATCAGTGACCCCCAGACTAGCGGCACAGATACGCAGTATTTT.

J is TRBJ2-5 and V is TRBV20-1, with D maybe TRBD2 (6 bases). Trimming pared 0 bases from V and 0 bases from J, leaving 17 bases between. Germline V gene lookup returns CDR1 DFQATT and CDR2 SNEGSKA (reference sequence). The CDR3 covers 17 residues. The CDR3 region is CSARDPFAGWYQETQYF. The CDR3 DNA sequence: TGCAGTGCTAGAGATCCCTTTGCGGGATGGTACCAAGAGACCCAGTACTTC.

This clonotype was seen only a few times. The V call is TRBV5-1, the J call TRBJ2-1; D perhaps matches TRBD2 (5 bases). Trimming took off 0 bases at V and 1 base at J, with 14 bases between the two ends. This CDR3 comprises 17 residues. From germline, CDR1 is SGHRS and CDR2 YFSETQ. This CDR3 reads CASSLGVATGSYNEQFF. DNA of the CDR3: TGCGCCAGCAGCTTGGGGGTAGCCACGGGATCCTACAATGAGCAGTTCTTC. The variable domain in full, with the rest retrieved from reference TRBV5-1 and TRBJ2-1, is KAGVTQTPRYLIKTRGQQVTLSCSPISGHRSVSWYQQTPGQGLQFLFEYFSETQRNKGNFPGRFSGRQFSNSRSEMNVSTLELGDSALYLCASSLGVATGSYNEQFFGPGTRLTVL.

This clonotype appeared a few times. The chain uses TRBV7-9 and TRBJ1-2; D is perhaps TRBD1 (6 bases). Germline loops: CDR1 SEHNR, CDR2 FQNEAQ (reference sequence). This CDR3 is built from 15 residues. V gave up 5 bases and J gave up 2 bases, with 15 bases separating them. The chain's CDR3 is CASSGSGARNYGYTF. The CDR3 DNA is TGTGCCAGCAGCGGTTCGGGGGCAAGGAACTATGGCTACACCTTC.

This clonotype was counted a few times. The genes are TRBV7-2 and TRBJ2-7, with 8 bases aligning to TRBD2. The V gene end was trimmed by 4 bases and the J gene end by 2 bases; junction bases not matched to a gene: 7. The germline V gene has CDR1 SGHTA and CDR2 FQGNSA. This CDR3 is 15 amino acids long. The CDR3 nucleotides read TGTGCCAGCAGCTCGGTCCAGCGGGGGCCCTACGAGCAGTACTTC. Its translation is CASSSVQRGPYEQYF.

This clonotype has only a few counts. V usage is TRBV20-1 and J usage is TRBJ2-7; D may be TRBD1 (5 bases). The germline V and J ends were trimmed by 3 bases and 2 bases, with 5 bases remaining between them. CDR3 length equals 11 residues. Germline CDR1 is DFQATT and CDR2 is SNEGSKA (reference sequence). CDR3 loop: CSASRAYEQYF. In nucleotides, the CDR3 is TGCAGTGCTAGCAGGGCCTACGAGCAGTACTTC.

The chain's CDR3 is CSASDLAGTHREQYF. The CDR3 DNA follows: TGCAGTGCTAGCGATCTAGCGGGGACACATCGCGAGCAGTACTTC. The V and J genes are TRBV20-1 and TRBJ2-7; TRBD2 aligns across 9 bases. Unmatched junction bases numbered 12, after V lost 3 bases and J lost 6 bases. Germline V CDR1 and CDR2: DFQATT, SNEGSKA (reference sequence). CDR3 length: 15 residues.

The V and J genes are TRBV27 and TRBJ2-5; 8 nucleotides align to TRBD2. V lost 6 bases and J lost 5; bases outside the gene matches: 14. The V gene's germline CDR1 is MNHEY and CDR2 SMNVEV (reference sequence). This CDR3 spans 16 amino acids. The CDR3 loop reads CASSLLPREGVETQYF. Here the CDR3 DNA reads TGTGCCAGCAGCTTACTACCCCGGGAGGGTGTGGAGACCCAGTACTTC.

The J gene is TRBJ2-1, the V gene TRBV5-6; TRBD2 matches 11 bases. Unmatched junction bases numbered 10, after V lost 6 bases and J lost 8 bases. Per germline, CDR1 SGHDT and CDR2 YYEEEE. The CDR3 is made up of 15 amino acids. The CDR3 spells CASTQLAGGLHEQFF. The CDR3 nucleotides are TGTGCCAGCACCCAGTTAGCGGGAGGGTTACATGAGCAGTTCTTC. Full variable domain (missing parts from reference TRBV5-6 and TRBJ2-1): DAGVTQSPTHLIKTRGQQVTLRCSPKSGHDTVSWYQQALGQGPQFIFQYYEEEERQRGNFPDRFSGHQFPNYSSELNVNALLLGDSALYLCASTQLAGGLHEQFFGPGTRLTVL.

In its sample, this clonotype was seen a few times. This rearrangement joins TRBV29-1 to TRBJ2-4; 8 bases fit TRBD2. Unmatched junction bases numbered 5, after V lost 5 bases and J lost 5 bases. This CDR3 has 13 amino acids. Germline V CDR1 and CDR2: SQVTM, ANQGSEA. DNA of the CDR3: TGCAGCGTTTCCGGGGGGGCCCAAAACATTCAGTACTTC. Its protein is CSVSGGAQNIQYF.

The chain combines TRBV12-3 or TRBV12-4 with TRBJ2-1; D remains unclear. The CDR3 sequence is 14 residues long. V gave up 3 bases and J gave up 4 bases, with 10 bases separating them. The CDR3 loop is CASSFLLGYNEQFF. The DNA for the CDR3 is TGTGCCAGCAGTTTTCTGCTGGGATACAATGAGCAGTTCTTC.

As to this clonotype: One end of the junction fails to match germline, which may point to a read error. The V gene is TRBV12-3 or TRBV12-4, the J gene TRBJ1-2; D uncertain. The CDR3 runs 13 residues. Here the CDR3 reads CASSLVSGDSYIF. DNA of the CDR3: TGTGCCAGCAGTTTAGTTTCCGGGGATAGCTACATCTTC.

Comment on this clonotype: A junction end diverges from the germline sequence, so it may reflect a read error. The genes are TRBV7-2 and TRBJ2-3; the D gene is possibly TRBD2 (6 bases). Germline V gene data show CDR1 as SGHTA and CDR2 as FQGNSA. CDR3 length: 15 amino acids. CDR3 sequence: CASSFPEGLSDTRYF. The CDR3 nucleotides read TGTGCCAGCAGCTTCCCGGAGGGCTTGTCAGATACGCGGTATTTT.